This is a list of T cell receptor beta chains from one sample in a study of CD8+CD57+ T cells in acquired aplastic anemia. TCRdb reprocessed the reads with MiXCR, giving one entry per CDR3 protein. The table lists about 180,000 distinct CDR3 sequences, about three fifths of them singletons. Sequenced input: sorted CD4+, CD8+, or CD8+CD57+ T cells (not recorded which) from PBMCs. These receptors came from a human donor with aplastic anemia. The CDR3 runs from the conserved cysteine through the conserved F or W. D genes are given only for firm matches. Clone size is not always given. Where it is, it says once, few, many or a class for expanded clones.

>.|.|17|TRBJ2-3|TRBV7-9
TGTGCCAGCAGCTTTAGAGGTCCGGGACTTAGCACAGATACGCAGTATTTT
CASSFRGPGLSTDTQYF
>.|.|16|TRBJ2-7|TRBV15
TGTGCCACCAGCAGAGATCAAGGTGGGGGGGGCTGGGAGCAGTACTTC
CATSRDQGGGGWEQYF
>.|.|11|TRBJ2-5|TRBV19
TGTGCCAGTAGCCTCCAAGAGACCCAGTACTTC
CASSLQETQYF
>.|many|13|TRBJ2-1|TRBV20-1
TGCAGTGCTAGAGTAAGGGATTACAATGAGCAGTTCTTC
CSARVRDYNEQFF
>.|.|14|TRBJ2-3|TRBV7-2
TGTGCCAGCAGCCAACAGGGTATTGGAGATACGCAGTATTTT
CASSQQGIGDTQYF
>.|.|14|TRBJ1-5|TRBV7-8
TGTGCCAGCAGTCCTGCCTTTAGCAATCAGCCCCAGCATTTT
CASSPAFSNQPQHF
>.|.|15|TRBJ2-7|TRBV7-6
TGTGCCAGCAGCTTAGGGGTGGGGGCCGCCTACGAGCAGTACTTC
CASSLGVGAAYEQYF
>.|.|14|TRBJ2-7|TRBV7-7
TGTGCTAGCAGCTTAGGGGACGGAGCCTACGAGCAGTACTTC
CASSLGDGAYEQYF
>TRBD2|.|13|TRBJ2-7|TRBV9
TGTGCCAGCGGACCAGCGGGGGTCTACGAGCAGTACTTC
CASGPAGVYEQYF
>.|many|15|TRBJ1-1|TRBV14
TGTGCCAGCAGCCAAGGGTACCCGGGGGGCACTGAAGCTTTCTTT
CASSQGYPGGTEAFF
>TRBD2|many|14|TRBJ2-1|TRBV29-1
TGCAGCGTTGCGGGGGGGAGCTCCTACAATGAGCAGTTCTTC
CSVAGGSSYNEQFF
>.|.|12|TRBJ1-1|TRBV13
TGTGCCAGCAGTCCCGTGAGAAGTGAAGCTTTCTTT
CASSPVRSEAFF
>TRBD2|many|15|TRBJ2-1|TRBV5-1
TGCGCCACCGGGACTAGCGGGGGCCCCTACAATGAGCAGTTCTTC
CATGTSGGPYNEQFF
>TRBD1|.|16|TRBJ2-7|TRBV7-6
TGTGCCAGCAGCTTAGGGATTGGACAGGGGGCCTACGAGCAGTACTTC
CASSLGIGQGAYEQYF
>TRBD2|.|14|TRBJ2-3|TRBV7-2
TGTGCCAGCAGCTTAGTCTCTAGCGGGGATACGCAGTATTTT
CASSLVSSGDTQYF
>.|once|12|TRBJ1-1|TRBV10-3
TGTGCCATCAGTGACCAGGGTTCTGAAGCTTTCTTT
CAISDQGSEAFF
>.|once|15|TRBJ1-1|TRBV7-9
TGTGCCAGCAGCTTAGGAGCCGGGGGCGAGACTGAAGCTTTCTTT
CASSLGAGGETEAFF
>TRBD1|.|15|TRBJ2-1|TRBV20-1
TGCAGTGCTAGAGATCACAGGGGACCTTACAATGAGCAGTTCTTC
CSARDHRGPYNEQFF
>.|.|15|TRBJ1-5|TRBV4-1
TGTGCCAGCAGCTTAGATCCGGGGGCAAGGCAGCCCCAGCATTTT
CASSLDPGARQPQHF
>TRBD1|few|13|TRBJ1-1|TRBV20-1
TGCAGTGCCCCGGGACAGCCGAACACTGAAGCTTTCTTT
CSAPGQPNTEAFF